The sequence of this T cell receptor (beta chain) was determined in a study of cytomegalovirus exposure and HLA in healthy donors. Germline V gene lookup returns CDR1 SGHDT and CDR2 YYEEEE. CDR3 length: 14 residues. V lost 4 bases and J 5 bases, leaving 13 bases between the germline ends. The primer mix had 60 Vbeta and 13 Jbeta primers. Using immunoSEQ multiplex PCR, the repertoire was profiled, and TCRdb retains in-frame clones only, with some absent. Among roughly 71,000 clones listed, 62% were seen once. In regard to this clone: The antigen remains undetermined.

Findings and limits, study-wide: Reportedly, a later analysis found an Asian-associated ancestry cluster had fewer N-insertions than the approximately 670-donor mean. The productive fraction for most TCR beta V segments was about 87% or about 30% in an earlier analysis. Reports state that TCR beta sequences accurately predicted most subjects' HLA-A and HLA-B alleles. A further, later analysis showed that HLA-associated TCR beta chains (compared with equally common others) were more clonally expanded.

The TCR comes from a man aged 30 to 39 in good health and CMV-seronegative. This chain uses TRBV5-6 with TRBJ1-5; possibly TRBD1 for D (6 bases). Material for sequencing was PBMCs. The DNA of the CDR3 is TGTGCCAGCAGCCGGACAGCGGCCGATCAGCCCCAGCATTTT. Translated, it gives CASSRTAADQPQHF.